The next 29 T cell receptor beta chains were all read from a single sample in a study of tumor-infiltrating lymphocytes in primary liver carcinoma. From approximately 0.5 ug of total RNA, TCR beta-specific cDNA was reverse-transcribed using a constant-region primer. For TCR beta, libraries were produced by three nested multiplex PCR rounds using slightly modified ARM-PCR. Each of the first two PCR rounds ran approximately 11 cycles with TRBV1-TRBV30 forward and C-beta reverse primers. From the multiplex PCR reads, TCRdb called clonotypes with MiXCR, one entry per CDR3 protein. Counted here are 310,000 or so distinct CDR3 sequences, around three fifths occurring once; the ten biggest clones make up over 15%. Blood RNA originated from unsorted whole blood, with germline DNA additionally extracted. Specimen: peripheral blood. These receptors came from a woman aged 30 to 39 with primary liver carcinoma and hepatitis B virus infection.

The chain uses TRBV11-2 and TRBJ1-2; no firm D call. V was pared by 7 bases and J by 4 bases, with 13 bases between. The CDR3 covers 13 residues. The V gene's germline CDR1 is SGHAT and CDR2 FQNNGV. The CDR3 nucleotides read TGTGCCAGCATCATTGGGCAGTCCTATGGCTACACCTTC. Residues: CASIIGQSYGYTF.

As to this clonotype: The germline gene is not matched at one end of the junction; a read error may be the cause. The chain uses TRBV4-1 and TRBJ2-7, with 7 positions matching TRBD2. CDR3 length: 13 amino acids. The germline V gene encodes CDR1 MGHRA and CDR2 YSYEKL. CDR3 nucleotides: TGCGCCAGCAGCGAAGATAGCGGGTACGAGCAGTACTTC. Translating it yields CASSEDSGYEQYF.

The V and J genes are TRBV12-3 or TRBV12-4 and TRBJ1-2, with 8 bases identical to TRBD1. This CDR3 comprises 17 residues. The V gene end was trimmed by 5 bases and the J gene end by 1 base; junction bases not matched to a gene: 12. The chain's CDR3 is CASSPTSGGTLNYGYTF. The CDR3 nucleotides are TGTGCCAGCAGTCCCACCTCAGGGGGCACCCTTAACTATGGCTACACCTTC.

On this clonotype itself: With a much larger clone just one base away, this may be a read error. The chain recombines TRBV12-3 or TRBV12-4 with TRBJ2-7; D is undetermined. The V gene lost 4 bases and the J gene lost 9 bases, with 13 bases spanning the gap. This CDR3 spans 12 amino acids. CDR3 in DNA: TGTGCCAGCAGTTCGGGCCGCTGGGTGCAGTACTTC. It encodes CASSSGRWVQYF.

This clonotype appeared many times. The chain recombines TRBV7-9 with TRBJ2-1; D might be TRBD1 or TRBD2, each matching 5 bases. There are 18 residues in the CDR3. Between the trimmed V and J ends, which lost 7 bases and 1 base, there was a span of 23 bases. In germline, CDR1 is SEHNR, CDR2 FQNEAQ (reference sequence). CDR3 amino acids: CASIDRDRTAISYNEQFF. CDR3 DNA sequence: TGTGCCAGCATAGATAGGGACCGAACTGCCATATCCTACAATGAGCAGTTCTTC.

The genes are TRBV5-6 and TRBJ1-3; TRBD1 might be the D (5 bases). Between the trimmed V and J ends, which lost 5 bases and 3 bases, there was a span of 9 bases. The CDR3 covers 13 residues. Germline values: CDR1 SGHDT, CDR2 YYEEEE. In nucleotides, the CDR3 is TGTGCCAGCAGTTGGACACGTGGAAACACCATATATTTT. It codes for CASSWTRGNTIYF.

This clonotype showed up just a few times. The rearrangement links TRBV6-5 to TRBJ2-5; D is unresolved. Germline V gene lookup returns CDR1 MNHEY and CDR2 SVGAGI. This CDR3 comprises 13 residues. Deletions cut 5 bases from V and 0 bases from J, with 7 bases between. CDR3 protein: CASSKRYQETQYF. CDR3 bases: TGTGCCAGCAGTAAGCGCTACCAAGAGACCCAGTACTTC.

The J gene is TRBJ2-1, the V gene TRBV11-1, with D unclear. Per the germline V gene, CDR1 is SGHAT and CDR2 is FQDESV (reference sequence). This CDR3 region has 14 residues. The V end lost 1 base, the J end lost 8 bases, and 12 bases lay between the germline ends. CDR3: CASSLGLAYDEQFF. The CDR3 nucleotides read TGTGCCAGCAGCTTAGGTCTGGCCTATGATGAGCAGTTCTTC. Drawing the rest from reference TRBV11-1 and TRBJ2-1, the complete variable domain is EAEVAQSPRYKITEKSQAVAFWCDPISGHATLYWYRQILGQGPELLVQFQDESVVDDSQLPKDRFSAERLKGVDSTLKIQPAELGDSAMYLCASSLGLAYDEQFFGPGTRLTVL.

Of note for this clonotype: Just one base apart from a much larger clone, this may be a read error. The chain joins TRBV6-5 to TRBJ1-5, with a tentative D call TRBD1 (6 bases). Germline V gene lookup returns CDR1 MNHEY and CDR2 SVGAGI. V lost 6 bases, J lost 4 bases, and 19 bases lay in between. CDR3 length: 16 amino acids. CDR3 sequence (DNA): TGTGCCAGCAGACCGGGGGGCTCGGAGCGAAATCAGCCCCAGCATTTT. Its protein is CASRPGGSERNQPQHF.

As regards this clonotype: A read error may produce the germline difference seen at one junction end. V gene TRBV6-2 or TRBV6-3 combines with J gene TRBJ2-7; 8 positions agree with TRBD2. Germline V gene lookup returns CDR1 MNHEY and CDR2 SVGEGT. This CDR3 is built from 18 residues. CDR3 nucleotides: TGTGCCAGCAGTTACTCGACGCTAGGGCTAGCGGGCTCATACGATCAGTACTTC. Its translation is CASSYSTLGLAGSYDQYF.

CDR3 amino acids: CASSQDSFNGYTF. The CDR3 region has the DNA TGCGCCAGCAGCCAGGACAGCTTTAATGGCTACACCTTC. J is TRBJ1-2 and V is TRBV4-1, with D tentatively TRBD1 (6 bases). Per germline, CDR1 MGHRA and CDR2 YSYEKL. The V gene lost 3 bases and the J gene lost 6 bases, with 11 bases spanning the gap. This CDR3 comprises 13 residues.

This clonotype was seen ten or more times. The chain joins TRBV4-1 to TRBJ2-1; no definite D call. Germline V gene lookup returns CDR1 MGHRA and CDR2 YSYEKL. Between the trimmed V and J ends, which lost 1 base and 1 base, there was a span of 8 bases. This CDR3 comprises 15 residues. The CDR3 spells CASSQGLSSYNEQFF. The CDR3 coding sequence is TGCGCCAGCAGCCAAGGACTCTCATCCTACAATGAGCAGTTCTTC.

Points on this clonotype: One end of the junction varies from germline; a read error may be responsible. The CDR3 sequence is CAGSLVQTLYNGQFF. Here the CDR3 DNA reads TGTGCCGGCAGTTTGGTACAGACTCTATACAATGGACAGTTCTTC. This chain connects TRBV28 to TRBJ2-1, with D unclear. CDR1 is MDHEN, CDR2 SYDVKM, per germline. The CDR3 contains 15 residues.

The rearrangement links TRBV28 to TRBJ1-3; 7 bases map to TRBD1. V trimming: 5 bases; J trimming: 2 bases; junction bases outside the gene matches: 3. The germline CDR1 and CDR2 sequences are MDHEN and SYDVKM. This CDR3 has 14 amino acids. This chain's CDR3 is CASSVQGAGNTIYF. Written as DNA, the CDR3 is TGTGCCAGCAGTGTCCAGGGGGCTGGAAACACCATATATTTT. The variable domain in full, with the rest retrieved from reference TRBV28 and TRBJ1-3, is DVKVTQSSRYLVKRTGEKVFLECVQDMDHENMFWYRQDPGLGLRLIYFSYDVKMKEKGDIPEGYSVSREKKERFSLILESASTNQTSMYLCASSVQGAGNTIYFGEGSWLTVV.

The V and J genes are TRBV10-3 and TRBJ1-2; tentative D call: TRBD1 (6 bases). The CDR3 totals 14 residues. Germline assignment: CDR1 ENHRY and CDR2 SYGVKD. Trimming stripped 6 bases from V and 4 bases from J, with 15 bases between. The CDR3 nucleotides read TGTGCCATCAGCCCGTCGGGGGGCGGCTATGGCTACACCTTC. As protein: CAISPSGGGYGYTF.

A word on this clonotype: This may come from a read error, since a much larger clone is one base off. This chain links TRBV6-1 with TRBJ2-4; D gene uncertain. Trimming took 8 bases from V and 0 from J, leaving 14 bases between them. Germline CDR1 is MNHNS and CDR2 is SASEGT. The CDR3 runs 15 residues. The CDR3: CASQDGLGAKNIQYF. The CDR3 DNA reads TGTGCCAGCCAGGACGGGTTGGGAGCCAAAAACATTCAGTACTTC.

Comments on this clonotype: A clone one base away is much larger, so this may be a read error. CDR3 nucleotides: TGCAGCGTCCGAGGACTAGCGGGACGCACAGATATGCAGTATTTT. Translated, it gives CSVRGLAGRTDMQYF. The chain links TRBV29-1 to TRBJ2-3; the match to TRBD2 covers 12 bases. This CDR3 has 15 amino acids. Germline values: CDR1 SQVTM, CDR2 ANQGSEA.

This clonotype was found many times. This sequence joins TRBV11-2 and TRBJ2-2; no firm D call. The germline gives CDR1 SGHAT, CDR2 FQNNGV. Trimming cost V 7 bases and J 3 bases, with 15 bases left between them. The CDR3 has 15 amino acids. The CDR3 here is CASKGWALDTGELFF. The DNA for the CDR3 is TGTGCCAGCAAAGGATGGGCCCTTGACACCGGGGAGCTGTTTTTT.

The CDR3 loop is CTSSRRGGMADSPLHF. The CDR3 DNA is TGTACCAGCAGCAGACGGGGAGGGATGGCTGATTCACCCCTCCACTTT. The chain employs TRBV21-1 and TRBJ1-6. TRBV21-1 is noted as a pseudogene. CDR3 length equals 16 residues.

Ten or more counts support this clonotype. V usage is TRBV29-1 and J usage is TRBJ1-1; D gene unclear. CDR3 length equals 12 residues. Germline values: CDR1 SQVTM, CDR2 ANQGSEA. Trimming stripped 4 bases from V and 5 bases from J, with 11 bases between. CDR3 in amino acids: CSVGGKRTEAFF. The CDR3 region has the DNA TGCAGCGTTGGCGGTAAGAGGACTGAAGCTTTCTTT.

This chain connects TRBV4-3 to TRBJ2-7; 11 bases are a match to TRBD2. The V gene's germline CDR1 is LGHNA and CDR2 YSLEER. This CDR3 is 16 amino acids long. After removal of 0 bases from V and 2 bases from J, the junction contained 3 bases not matched to a gene. The DNA for the CDR3 is TGCGCCAGCAGCCAAGATGGGACTAGCGGACCCTACGAGCAGTACTTC. Encoded protein: CASSQDGTSGPYEQYF.

As concerns this clonotype: A much larger clone differs from this one at a single base, so this may be a read error. No conserved phenylalanine or tryptophan is present at the end of the CDR3, so a read error is the likely explanation. The chain recombines TRBV29-1 with TRBJ2-2; D call uncertain. Trimming removed 4 bases at V and 6 bases at J, with 6 bases between. Germline values: CDR1 SQVTM, CDR2 ANQGSEA. CDR3 length equals 11 residues. CDR3 in amino acids: CSVAGAGELFS. CDR3 DNA: TGCAGCGTTGCAGGCGCCGGGGAGCTGTTTTCT.

Concerning this clonotype: This may arise from a read error, as a much more abundant clone is one base away. The V call is TRBV4-3, the J call TRBJ2-1, with 8 bases identical to TRBD2. Per germline, CDR1 LGHNA and CDR2 YSLEER. V shed 8 bases, J shed 0 bases, and the junction held 6 bases outside the gene matches. The CDR3 sequence is 15 residues long. This CDR3 reads CASGPSGGSYNEQFF. CDR3 DNA: TGCGCCAGCGGCCCAAGCGGGGGCTCCTACAATGAGCAGTTCTTC.

This clonotype turned up a few times. The chain is built from TRBV5-6 and TRBJ1-4; TRBD1 agrees at 7 bases. The V segment lost 6 bases and the J segment 5 bases; nucleotides outside the gene matches: 4. The CDR3 spans 13 residues. The germline gives CDR1 SGHDT, CDR2 YYEEEE. The CDR3 nucleotides read TGTGCCAGCACGGGACAGCCGAATGAAAAACTGTTTTTT. Its protein product is CASTGQPNEKLFF.

This chain connects TRBV6-2 or TRBV6-3 to TRBJ2-7, with TRBD1 matching over 7 bases. Trimming at V came to 4 bases and at J to 4 bases, leaving 7 bases not matched to a gene. Germline assignment: CDR1 MNHEY and CDR2 SVGEGT. The CDR3 length is 14 residues. The CDR3 sequence: CASSWDSRGYEQYF. The CDR3 region has the DNA TGTGCCAGCAGTTGGGACAGTCGGGGTTACGAGCAGTACTTC.

The rearrangement joins TRBV28 to TRBJ2-2; D gene ambiguous. The V end was cut by 7 bases, the J end by 6 bases, with 12 bases between. The CDR3 length is 13 residues. In germline, CDR1 is MDHEN, CDR2 SYDVKM. CDR3 sequence (DNA): TGTGCCAGCACAAGTCGGCTCTCCGGGGAGCTGTTTTTT. Translated, it gives CASTSRLSGELFF.

V usage is TRBV29-1 and J usage is TRBJ2-1; 9 bases line up with TRBD2. This CDR3 region has 17 residues. Per the germline V gene, CDR1 is SQVTM and CDR2 is ANQGSEA. The CDR3 sequence: CRGFRSYQAGGRNEQFF. In DNA form, the CDR3 reads TGCAGGGGGTTTAGGTCCTACCAAGCGGGAGGAAGGAATGAGCAGTTCTTC.

The V and J genes are TRBV5-4 and TRBJ2-5; 11 bases fit TRBD2. CDR1 is SGHNT and CDR2 is YYREEE in the germline V gene (reference sequence). The CDR3 runs to 16 residues. V dropped 6 bases and J dropped 3; count of bases not matched to a gene: 10. CDR3 in amino acids: CASNSSSGRTEETQYF. For the CDR3, the DNA is TGTGCCAGCAACTCCTCTAGCGGGAGGACCGAAGAGACCCAGTACTTC.

This clonotype was counted only a few times. The CDR3 loop is CASDTGKELTEAFF. In nucleotides, the CDR3 is TGTGCCAGCGACACGGGGAAGGAACTAACTGAAGCTTTCTTT. The gene calls are TRBV5-5 and TRBJ1-1; D not resolved. Germline CDR1 SGHKS, CDR2 YYEKEE (reference sequence). V was trimmed by 7 bases and J by 5 bases, leaving 18 bases between them. The CDR3 consists of 14 residues.